Presented here are 27 T cell receptor beta chains from one specimen sequenced in a study of CD8 T cells in ankylosing spondylitis. From the 5' RACE reads, TCRdb called clonotypes with MiXCR, one entry per CDR3 protein. The repertoire holds fewer than 350,000 distinct CDR3 sequences, with around a tenth as singletons. Sample: blood, either unsorted or a sorted T cell fraction (not recorded which). Receptors originate from a female donor with ankylosing spondylitis or in good health (not recorded which).

This clonotype was detected many times. This rearrangement joins TRBV10-3 to TRBJ2-2; D perhaps matches TRBD2 (6 bases). Germline V gives CDR1 ENHRY, CDR2 SYGVKD. This CDR3 has 14 amino acids. Between the trimmed V and J ends, which lost 6 bases and 10 bases, there was a span of 18 bases. CDR3 DNA sequence: TGTGCCATCAGGCCGGACGGAGGGCCGGCGGAGCTGTTTTTT. Protein: CAIRPDGGPAELFF.

This clonotype was counted a few times. The rearrangement uses TRBV27 and TRBJ2-1; no clear D gene. This CDR3 is built from 18 residues. Germline V gene data show CDR1 as MNHEY and CDR2 as SMNVEV (reference sequence). V was cut by 0 bases and J by 0 bases, with 15 bases left in between. The CDR3 sequence is CASSLSWLAAYSYNEQFF. CDR3 coding DNA: TGTGCCAGCAGTTTATCTTGGTTGGCGGCATACTCCTACAATGAGCAGTTCTTC.

This clonotype was detected many times. The genes are TRBV28 and TRBJ2-3, with TRBD2 matching 9 bases. Germline CDR1 reads MDHEN; CDR2 reads SYDVKM. V lost 5 bases, J lost 2 bases, and 5 bases stayed unmatched. The CDR3 is 15 residues long. CDR3 in amino acids: CASSRLAGNTDTQYF. Written as DNA, the CDR3 is TGTGCCAGCAGTCGGCTAGCGGGAAACACAGATACGCAGTATTTT.

The table lists this clonotype with many counts. At one of its ends the junction is not consistent with the germline gene, which may arise from a read error. The chain joins TRBV6-1 to TRBJ2-2; a possible D gene is TRBD1 (6 bases). The CDR3 runs to 14 residues. Germline CDR1 and CDR2: MNHNS and SASEGT. The CDR3 is CASTEQGYTGELFF. CDR3 coding DNA: TGTGCCAGCACTGAACAGGGTTACACCGGGGAGCTGTTTTTT.

This clonotype was observed at least ten times. In DNA form, the CDR3 reads TGCGCCAGCAGTGACTGGGCGGGGATCTACAATGAGCAGTTCTTC. This codes for CASSDWAGIYNEQFF. The rearrangement joins TRBV5-1 to TRBJ2-1, with a tentative D call TRBD2 (6 bases). The CDR3 covers 15 residues. The V end lost 5 bases, the J end lost 3 bases, and 15 bases lay between the germline ends. CDR1 SGHRS and CDR2 YFSETQ come from the germline V gene.

This clonotype was recorded at least ten times. V is TRBV7-9 and J is TRBJ2-7; no clear D gene. V was trimmed by 5 bases and J by 4 bases, leaving 12 bases between them. The CDR3 is 13 amino acids. CDR1 and CDR2 (germline): SEHNR, FQNEAQ (reference sequence). CDR3 sequence: CASSQALDYEQYF. CDR3 bases: TGTGCCAGCAGCCAAGCCCTTGATTACGAGCAGTACTTC.

This clonotype was counted many times. The V and J genes are TRBV9 and TRBJ2-7; D might be TRBD1 (6 bases). There are 15 residues in the CDR3. V was clipped by 0 bases and J by 3 bases, with 13 bases between them. The germline gives CDR1 SGDLS, CDR2 YYNGEE. CDR3 loop: CASSVGGGFGYEQYF. The CDR3 DNA reads as TGTGCCAGCAGCGTAGGAGGGGGATTCGGCTACGAGCAGTACTTC.

J is TRBJ1-5 and V is TRBV20-1; D perhaps matches TRBD1 (6 bases). Germline CDR1 is DFQATT and CDR2 is SNEGSKA (reference sequence). The CDR3 spans 16 residues. V lost 3 bases and J lost 1, with 16 bases in between. The CDR3 loop is CSASSRGLDSNQPQHF. In nucleotides, the CDR3 is TGCAGTGCTAGTAGCCGGGGGCTGGACAGCAATCAGCCCCAGCATTTT.

This clonotype was seen ten or more times. This chain uses TRBV20-1 with TRBJ2-7; 7 bases match TRBD2. V was pared by 0 bases and J by 4 bases, with 9 bases of the junction left unmatched. The CDR3 spans 15 residues. Germline V gene data show CDR1 as DFQATT and CDR2 as SNEGSKA (reference sequence). CDR3 region: CSARDGTGGGYEQYF. In DNA, the CDR3 is TGCAGTGCTAGAGATGGTACGGGAGGAGGGTACGAGCAGTACTTC.

This clonotype showed up many times. This sequence joins TRBV14 and TRBJ1-6; no reliable D call. CDR1 SGHDN and CDR2 FVKESK come from the germline V gene. The germline V and J ends were trimmed by 1 base and 10 bases, with 11 bases remaining between them. This CDR3 contains 14 residues. Written as DNA, the CDR3 is TGTGCCAGCAGCCAAGCAACACGCATATCACCCCTCCACTTT. It specifies CASSQATRISPLHF.

This clonotype was seen ten or more times. This sequence joins TRBV10-1 and TRBJ2-2, with 12 positions matching TRBD2. This CDR3 comprises 18 residues. The V gene's germline CDR1 is WNHNN and CDR2 SYGVQD (reference sequence). Germline trimming cut 3 bases from V and 5 bases from J; bases unmatched to any gene: 10. CDR3 DNA: TGCGCCAGCAGTGATCCCCCGCTAGCGGGAGGGTATACCGGGGAGCTGTTTTTT. It translates to CASSDPPLAGGYTGELFF.

This clonotype was recorded a few times. The chain carries TRBV5-1 and TRBJ1-4; possible D gene TRBD1, 5 bases. CDR3 length equals 12 residues. The V and J ends lost 4 bases and 8 bases respectively, with 9 bases between them. Germline V gives CDR1 SGHRS, CDR2 YFSETQ. CDR3 loop: CASSGAREKLFF. The CDR3 DNA sequence: TGCGCCAGCAGCGGGGCCAGAGAAAAACTGTTTTTT.

The V and J genes are TRBV15 and TRBJ2-7; 10 nucleotides agree with TRBD1. The CDR3 totals 15 residues. CDR1 is LNHNV and CDR2 is YYDKDF in the germline V gene (reference sequence). The V and J ends lost 1 base and 3 bases, in that order; junction bases with no gene match: 3. Here the CDR3 reads CATSRARDRGYEQYF. CDR3 in DNA: TGTGCCACCAGCAGAGCCCGGGACAGGGGCTACGAGCAGTACTTC.

This chain links TRBV7-9 with TRBJ2-3; D is unresolved. The V and J ends lost 0 bases and 0 bases respectively, with 10 bases between them. This CDR3 has 16 amino acids. CDR1 is SEHNR, CDR2 FQNEAQ, per germline (reference sequence). CDR3 region: CASSLAEGTSTDTQYF. CDR3 DNA sequence: TGTGCCAGCAGCTTAGCGGAAGGAACTAGCACAGATACGCAGTATTTT.

This clonotype has at least ten counts. V gene TRBV20-1 combines with J gene TRBJ1-6; no firm D call. V was shortened by 6 bases and J by 8 bases, with 14 bases between the two germline ends. Germline V gene lookup returns CDR1 DFQATT and CDR2 SNEGSKA (reference sequence). The CDR3 is 13 amino acids. The CDR3 nucleotides read TGCAGTGCCCTCGAAAGGCCTGATTCACCCCTCCACTTT. Its protein is CSALERPDSPLHF.

This clonotype came up a few times. The chain is built from TRBV29-1 and TRBJ2-7; 7 bases line up with TRBD1. The V and J ends lost 3 bases and 2 bases, in that order; junction bases with no gene match: 7. CDR3 length: 14 amino acids. In germline, CDR1 is SQVTM, CDR2 ANQGSEA. The CDR3 region has the DNA TGCAGCGTTGATTCCGACAGGGACCCCTACGAGCAGTACTTC. Its translation is CSVDSDRDPYEQYF.

The chain employs TRBV20-1 and TRBJ1-2, with a possible D match to TRBD1 (6 bases). V dropped 7 bases and J dropped 6 bases, with 18 bases sitting between them. The V gene's germline CDR1 is DFQATT and CDR2 SNEGSKA (reference sequence). This CDR3 comprises 13 residues. Here the CDR3 DNA reads TGCAGTGTTGACCCGCCCGGGGGCAATGGCTACACCTTC. It is translated as CSVDPPGGNGYTF.

This clonotype was found a few times. The J gene is TRBJ2-5, the V gene TRBV25-1; TRBD1 might be the D (7 bases). CDR1 is MGHDK, CDR2 SYGVNS, per germline. Trimming shortened V by 5 bases and J by 5 bases, and 21 bases separated the two germline ends. The CDR3 covers 16 residues. Here the CDR3 reads CASSPLQGRLGETQYF. Here the CDR3 DNA reads TGTGCCAGCAGTCCCCTACAGGGGAGGCTTGGGGAGACCCAGTACTTC.

The sample holds many counts of this clonotype. V gene TRBV20-1 combines with J gene TRBJ1-5, with TRBD1 matching 10 bases. The germline CDR1 and CDR2 sequences are DFQATT and SNEGSKA (reference sequence). Germline trimming cut 4 bases from V and 5 bases from J; bases unmatched to any gene: 5. The CDR3 runs to 14 residues. CDR3 in DNA: TGCAGTGCTAACCGACAGGGGGCTGATCAGCCCCAGCATTTT. The encoded protein is CSANRQGADQPQHF.

The gene calls are TRBV2 and TRBJ1-3; D perhaps matches TRBD1 (6 bases). V lost 6 bases to trimming and J lost 4 bases, with 16 bases between them. The CDR3 has 15 amino acids. Per the germline V gene, CDR1 is SNHLY and CDR2 is FYNNEI. The CDR3 here is CASRVQGVAGNTIYF. The DNA of the CDR3 is TGTGCCAGCAGAGTACAGGGAGTAGCCGGAAACACCATATATTTT. Drawing the rest from reference TRBV2 and TRBJ1-3, the complete variable domain is EPEVTQTPSHQVTQMGQEVILRCVPISNHLYFYWYRQILGQKVEFLVSFYNNEISEKSEIFDDQFSVERPDGSNFTLKIRSTKLEDSAMYFCASRVQGVAGNTIYFGEGSWLTVV.

The chain recombines TRBV9 with TRBJ1-6; D is perhaps TRBD1 (6 bases). This CDR3 is 18 amino acids long. The germline V and J ends were trimmed by 4 bases and 5 bases, with 22 bases remaining between them. Germline CDR1 is SGDLS and CDR2 is YYNGEE. Written as DNA, the CDR3 is TGTGCCAGCAGCCCGAGGGGTGGGGGCTCGATAGATAATTCACCCCTCCACTTT. It yields the protein CASSPRGGGSIDNSPLHF. Supplemented by reference TRBV9 and TRBJ1-6, the full variable domain reads DSGVTQTPKHLITATGQRVTLRCSPRSGDLSVYWYQQSLDQGLQFLIQYYNGEERAKGNILERFSAQQFPDLHSELNLSSLELGDSALYFCASSPRGGGSIDNSPLHFGNGTRLTVT.

This clonotype was observed at least ten times. The chain combines TRBV5-6 with TRBJ1-3, with D tentatively TRBD1 (6 bases). The CDR3 runs to 15 residues. V was trimmed by 1 base and J by 2 bases, leaving 10 bases between them. Germline assignment: CDR1 SGHDT and CDR2 YYEEEE. In nucleotides, the CDR3 is TGTGCCAGCAGCTTGCAGGGGTTTACTGGAAACACCATATATTTT. Protein sequence: CASSLQGFTGNTIYF.

The sample holds many counts of this clonotype. V usage is TRBV11-2 and J usage is TRBJ2-1; D is perhaps TRBD2 (6 bases). Trimming took 4 bases from V and 5 from J, leaving 18 bases between them. CDR1 and CDR2 from the germline V gene are SGHAT and FQNNGV. There are 16 residues in the CDR3. The CDR3 sequence: CASSSLARRDHNEQFF. The CDR3 nucleotides read TGTGCCAGCAGCTCCCTGGCGCGGCGGGACCACAATGAGCAGTTCTTC.

Many counts were recorded for this clonotype. The chain is built from TRBV20-1 and TRBJ2-1; D might be TRBD2 (5 bases). V was pared by 6 bases and J by 0 bases, with 12 bases between. Germline CDR1 and CDR2: DFQATT and SNEGSKA (reference sequence). The CDR3 contains 14 residues. This CDR3 is CSARGYDSYNEQFF. In DNA form, the CDR3 reads TGCAGTGCGCGCGGGTACGACTCCTACAATGAGCAGTTCTTC.

This clonotype was seen repeatedly, ten times or more. The chain combines TRBV20-1 with TRBJ2-7; 8 nucleotides match TRBD2. V shed 6 bases and J 6 bases; nucleotides not matched to a gene: 7. This CDR3 region has 12 residues. The V gene's germline CDR1 is DFQATT and CDR2 SNEGSKA (reference sequence). The DNA for the CDR3 is TGCAGTGCCCCCGGGACTAGTAGCGAGCAGTACTTC. It encodes CSAPGTSSEQYF.

Ten or more counts support this clonotype. The chain combines TRBV5-1 with TRBJ2-1, with 10 bases fitting TRBD2. After removal of 3 bases from V and 5 bases from J, the junction contained 11 bases not matched to a gene. Germline CDR1 SGHRS, CDR2 YFSETQ. The CDR3 extends over 17 amino acids. In DNA, the CDR3 is TGCGCCAGCAGCTACGCCGGAAGCGGGAGGGCCCACAATGAGCAGTTCTTC. Translation gives CASSYAGSGRAHNEQFF.

As for this clonotype: This could be a read error, since a much larger clone is one nucleotide away. The chain has TRBV5-1 and TRBJ1-1, with D maybe TRBD1 (5 bases). The germline gives CDR1 SGHRS, CDR2 YFSETQ. The CDR3 runs to 13 residues. With 0 bases removed from V and 8 bases from J, the gap between germline ends came to 11 bases. Here the CDR3 reads CASSLETVGEAFF. The CDR3 DNA sequence: TGCGCCAGCAGCTTGGAGACAGTGGGCGAAGCTTTCTTT. The whole variable domain, remainder taken from reference TRBV5-1 and TRBJ1-1, is KAGVTQTPRYLIKTRGQQVTLSCSPISGHRSVSWYQQTPGQGLQFLFEYFSETQRNKGNFPGRFSGRQFSNSRSEMNVSTLELGDSALYLCASSLETVGEAFFGQGTRLTVV.